One T cell receptor (beta chain) is described in this entry. This sample is part of a study of blood T cell repertoires in COVID-19. Study in general: Whether acute or convalescent, the COVID-19 samples came from the United States, Italy and Spain. T cells, B-cell-depleted T cells, or PBMCs provided the cDNA or gDNA that served as material.

Authors' processing steps: Estimation of nucleated cell counts relied on the amplification of reference gene primers. Using immunoSEQ multiplex PCR, the repertoire was profiled, and TCRdb retains in-frame clones only, with some absent. The DNA was the basis for D and trimming; V, J and clone size are from that table. The sample lists around 100,000 clones, about 82% occurring once. The V segment lost 4 bases and the J segment 3 bases; nucleotides outside the gene matches: 5. CDR1 is SEHNR and CDR2 is FQNEAQ in the germline V gene (reference sequence). The CDR3 covers 14 residues. The chain carries TRBV7-9 and TRBJ2-7; 8 bases agree with TRBD1. The sequenced material came from peripheral blood. This TCR was sampled from a man aged 45-65 years with active or convalescent COVID-19. CDR3 in amino acids: CASSWTTGGYEQYF. The CDR3 nucleotides read TGTGCCAGCAGCTGGACCACAGGGGGCTACGAGCAGTACTTC.